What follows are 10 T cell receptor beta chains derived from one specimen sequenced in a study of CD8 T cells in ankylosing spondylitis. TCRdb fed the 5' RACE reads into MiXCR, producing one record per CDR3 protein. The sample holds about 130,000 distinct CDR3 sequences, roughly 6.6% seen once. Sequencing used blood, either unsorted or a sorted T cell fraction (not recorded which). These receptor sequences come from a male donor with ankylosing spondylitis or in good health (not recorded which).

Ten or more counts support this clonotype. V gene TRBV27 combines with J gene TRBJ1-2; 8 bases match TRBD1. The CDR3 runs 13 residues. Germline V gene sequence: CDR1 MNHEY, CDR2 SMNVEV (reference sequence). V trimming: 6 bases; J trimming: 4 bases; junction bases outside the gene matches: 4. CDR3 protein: CASRRQGTYGYTF. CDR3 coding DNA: TGTGCCAGCAGACGACAGGGGACCTATGGCTACACCTTC.

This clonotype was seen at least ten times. CDR3 loop: CSVEKRQSTDTQYF. The CDR3 DNA reads as TGCAGCGTTGAAAAACGACAGAGCACAGATACGCAGTATTTT. The V and J genes are TRBV29-1 and TRBJ2-3, with D possibly being TRBD1 (5 bases). The V end lost 2 bases, the J end lost 0 bases, and 9 bases lay between the germline ends. The CDR3 is made up of 14 amino acids. Germline loops: CDR1 SQVTM, CDR2 ANQGSEA.

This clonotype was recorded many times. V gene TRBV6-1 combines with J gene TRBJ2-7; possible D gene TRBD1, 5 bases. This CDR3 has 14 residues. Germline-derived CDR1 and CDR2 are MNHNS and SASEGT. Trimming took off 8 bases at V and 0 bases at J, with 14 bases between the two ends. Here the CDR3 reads CASHRAGISYEQYF. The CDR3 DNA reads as TGTGCCAGCCATAGAGCAGGGATCTCCTACGAGCAGTACTTC.

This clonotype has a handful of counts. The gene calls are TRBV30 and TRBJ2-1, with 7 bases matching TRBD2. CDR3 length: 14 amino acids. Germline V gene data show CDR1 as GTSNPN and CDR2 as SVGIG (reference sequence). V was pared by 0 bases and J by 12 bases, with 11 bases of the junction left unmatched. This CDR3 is CAWSVRGGGSRQFF. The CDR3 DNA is TGTGCCTGGAGTGTACGGGGTGGCGGGAGTCGGCAGTTCTTC.

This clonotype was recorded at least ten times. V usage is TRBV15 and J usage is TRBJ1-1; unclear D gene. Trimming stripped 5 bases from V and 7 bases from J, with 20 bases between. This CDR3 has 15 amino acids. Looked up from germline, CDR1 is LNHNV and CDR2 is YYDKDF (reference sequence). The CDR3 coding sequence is TGTGCCACCAGCCCCCGTGGGAGGGAGCGGGGTGAAGCTTTCTTT. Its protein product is CATSPRGRERGEAFF.

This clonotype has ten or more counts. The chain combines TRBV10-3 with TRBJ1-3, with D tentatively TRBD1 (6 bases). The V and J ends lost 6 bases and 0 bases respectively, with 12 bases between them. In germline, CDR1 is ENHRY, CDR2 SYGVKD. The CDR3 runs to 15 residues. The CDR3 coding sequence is TGTGCCATCAGATTTCAGGGGTCCTCTGGAAACACCATATATTTT. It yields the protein CAIRFQGSSGNTIYF.

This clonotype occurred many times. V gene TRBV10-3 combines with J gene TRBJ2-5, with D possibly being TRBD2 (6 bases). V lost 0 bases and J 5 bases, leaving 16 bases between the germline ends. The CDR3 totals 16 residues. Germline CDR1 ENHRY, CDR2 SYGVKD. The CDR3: CAISESEFTGGETQYF. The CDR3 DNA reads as TGTGCCATCAGTGAGTCCGAGTTCACCGGGGGTGAGACCCAGTACTTC.

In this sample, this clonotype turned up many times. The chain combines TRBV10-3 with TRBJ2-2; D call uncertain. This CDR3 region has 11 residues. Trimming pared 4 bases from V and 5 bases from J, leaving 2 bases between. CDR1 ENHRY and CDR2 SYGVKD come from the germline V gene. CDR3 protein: CAISVTGELFF. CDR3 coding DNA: TGTGCCATCAGTGTAACCGGGGAGCTGTTTTTT.

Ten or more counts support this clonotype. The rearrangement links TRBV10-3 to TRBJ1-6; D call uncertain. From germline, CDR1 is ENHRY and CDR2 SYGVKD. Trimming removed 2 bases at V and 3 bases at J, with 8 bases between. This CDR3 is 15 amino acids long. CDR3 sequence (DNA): TGTGCCATCAGTGAGCAAGGCCACTATAATTCACCCCTCCACTTT. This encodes CAISEQGHYNSPLHF.

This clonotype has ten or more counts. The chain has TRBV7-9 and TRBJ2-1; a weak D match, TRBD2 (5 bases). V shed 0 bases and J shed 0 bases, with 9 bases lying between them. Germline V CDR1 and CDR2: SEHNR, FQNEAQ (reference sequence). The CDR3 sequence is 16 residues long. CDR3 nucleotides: TGTGCCAGCAGCTTAGCCTTGGGAGACTCCTACAATGAGCAGTTCTTC. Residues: CASSLALGDSYNEQFF.